Following are 29 T cell receptor beta chains from one sample sequenced in a study of molecular identifiers for immune sequencing clone quantification. TCRdb itself ran the PCR reads through MiXCR, one entry per CDR3 protein. In the table there are about 640,000 distinct CDR3 sequences, just under 20% of which are singletons. Sequencing used naive CD8+ T cells from blood, with Jurkat cell RNA spiked in. The subset was: FACS-sorted CD8+CD4-CCR7+CD45RA+ naive T cells. The receptors shown here come from a human donor in good health. Some libraries in this study had Jurkat cell RNA spiked in.

CDR3 loop: CASSSNSGQETQYF. In DNA form, the CDR3 reads TGTGCCAGCAGCTCTAACAGCGGCCAAGAGACCCAGTACTTC. The genes are TRBV7-8 and TRBJ2-5; a weak D match, TRBD2 (5 bases). CDR1 SGHVS and CDR2 FQNEAQ come from the germline V gene. V was trimmed by 4 bases and J by 1 base, leaving 10 bases between them. The CDR3 totals 14 residues.

This clonotype was detected many times. This chain's CDR3 is CASSQVIGTGGANGYTF. As DNA, the CDR3 is TGCGCCAGCAGCCAAGTCATAGGGACAGGGGGCGCGAATGGCTACACCTTC. This sequence joins TRBV4-1 and TRBJ1-2; 12 bases agree with TRBD1. Trimming at V came to 1 base and at J to 6 bases, leaving 9 bases not matched to a gene. Germline CDR1 is MGHRA and CDR2 is YSYEKL. This CDR3 spans 17 amino acids.

The sample holds many counts of this clonotype. The V call is TRBV2, the J call TRBJ2-5, with 7 bases lining up with TRBD1. Germline V gene sequence: CDR1 SNHLY, CDR2 FYNNEI. This CDR3 region has 16 residues. The junction had 11 bases not matched to a gene; V was cut back by 6 bases and J by 1 base. CDR3 DNA: TGTGCCAGCAGGGCCGGGGACAGAGTAATCCAAGAGACCCAGTACTTC. Encoded protein: CASRAGDRVIQETQYF.

This clonotype was seen at least ten times. V is TRBV6-5 and J is TRBJ2-1; D call uncertain. CDR1 MNHEY and CDR2 SVGAGI come from the germline V gene. Trimming stripped 0 bases from V and 14 bases from J, with 14 bases between. This CDR3 region has 13 residues. The chain's CDR3 is CASSYSRSMSEFF. DNA for the CDR3: TGTGCCAGCAGTTACTCGAGGTCCATGTCTGAGTTCTTC.

The table lists this clonotype with a few counts. The chain combines TRBV6-5 with TRBJ2-7; 7 bases line up with TRBD1. J gave up 0 bases and V 6 bases, and 11 bases lay outside the gene matches. CDR1 is MNHEY and CDR2 is SVGAGI in the germline V gene. The CDR3 loop spans 16 amino acids. In nucleotides, the CDR3 is TGTGCCAGCAGACCATCAGACAGGGTCCGCTCCTACGAGCAGTACTTC. Translating gives CASRPSDRVRSYEQYF.

This clonotype was detected ten times or more. CDR3 nucleotides: TGTGCCAGCACCGCAGGAGCCTACGAGCAGTACTTC. It codes for CASTAGAYEQYF. The rearrangement joins TRBV7-9 to TRBJ2-7; D remains ambiguous. With 7 bases removed from V and 2 bases from J, the gap between germline ends came to 9 bases. CDR3 length: 12 residues. Germline CDR1 and CDR2: SEHNR and FQNEAQ (reference sequence).

A few counts support this clonotype. The CDR3 DNA reads TGTGCCAGCAGGGAGGGACAGAAGATTTACACAGATACGCAGTATTTT. Protein product: CASREGQKIYTDTQYF. This sequence joins TRBV13 and TRBJ2-3, with a weak D call TRBD1 (7 bases). V was pared by 6 bases and J by 2 bases, with 18 bases between. Per the germline V gene, CDR1 is PRHDT and CDR2 is FYEKMQ (reference sequence). The CDR3 runs 16 residues.

This clonotype was seen ten or more times. The V and J genes are TRBV7-2 and TRBJ2-7; TRBD2 agrees at 7 bases. The CDR3 has 15 amino acids. The germline V gene has CDR1 SGHTA and CDR2 FQGNSA. With V trimmed by 7 bases and J by 0 bases, 9 bases remained unmatched. In nucleotides, the CDR3 is TGTGCCAGCACCCCTGGAGCGGGGCACTCCTACGAGCAGTACTTC. Translation: CASTPGAGHSYEQYF.

This clonotype was counted only a few times. The chain joins TRBV20-1 to TRBJ2-7; 9 bases are a match to TRBD2. V dropped 4 bases and J dropped 5; count of bases not matched to a gene: 12. This CDR3 contains 15 residues. CDR1 DFQATT and CDR2 SNEGSKA come from the germline V gene (reference sequence). The CDR3 coding sequence is TGCAGTGCTAACCCACTAGAACTAGCGGGTGACGAGCAGTACTTC. This translates into CSANPLELAGDEQYF.

This clonotype was detected many times. The chain uses TRBV4-1 and TRBJ2-4; D is perhaps TRBD1 (6 bases). CDR3 size: 15 residues. Trimming stripped 0 bases from V and 5 bases from J, with 11 bases between. The germline V gene has CDR1 MGHRA and CDR2 YSYEKL. The CDR3 DNA reads as TGCGCCAGCAGCCAAGATGGGGGCCGCCAAAACATTCAGTACTTC. Its protein is CASSQDGGRQNIQYF.

This clonotype was seen at least ten times. The gene calls are TRBV6-6 and TRBJ1-5; 7 bases are a match to TRBD1. Germline CDR1 reads MNHNY; CDR2 reads SVGAGI (reference sequence). CDR3 length: 16 amino acids. J was trimmed by 5 bases and V by 7 bases; bases with no gene match: 14. CDR3: CASTWVLGGSDQPQHF. The DNA of the CDR3 is TGTGCCAGCACCTGGGTTCTAGGGGGCTCGGATCAGCCCCAGCATTTT.

This rearrangement joins TRBV7-8 to TRBJ1-1; D is ambiguous. The germline V and J ends were trimmed by 8 bases and 3 bases, with 16 bases remaining between them. Per the germline V gene, CDR1 is SGHVS and CDR2 is FQNEAQ. This CDR3 spans 14 amino acids. The CDR3 DNA is TGTGCCAGCCTTCAGGAGGGAGGATACACTGAAGCTTTCTTT. It specifies CASLQEGGYTEAFF.

The V call is TRBV11-2, the J call TRBJ1-1; TRBD1 agrees at 7 bases. This CDR3 comprises 16 residues. The J segment lost 5 bases and the V segment lost 5 bases, leaving 14 bases of the junction unmatched. CDR1 is SGHAT and CDR2 is FQNNGV in the germline V gene. The DNA for the CDR3 is TGTGCCAGCAGCCCTACGGGGGGAGGGGGCTGGACTGAAGCTTTCTTT. It is translated as CASSPTGGGGWTEAFF. The full variable domain, with the rest looked up from reference TRBV11-2 and TRBJ1-1, is EAGVAQSPRYKIIEKRQSVAFWCNPISGHATLYWYQQILGQGPKLLIQFQNNGVVDDSQLPKDRFSAERLKGVDSTLKIQPAKLEDSAVYLCASSPTGGGGWTEAFFGQGTRLTVV.

The sample holds many counts of this clonotype. V and J are TRBV19 and TRBJ1-5, with a weak D call TRBD1 (5 bases). The CDR3 is made up of 16 amino acids. Trimming stripped 1 base from V and 1 base from J, with 11 bases between. Germline loops: CDR1 LNHDA, CDR2 SQIVND (reference sequence). The CDR3: CASSIGSRGSNQPQHF. The CDR3 coding sequence is TGTGCCAGTAGTATAGGCTCAAGGGGAAGCAATCAGCCCCAGCATTTT.

This chain joins TRBV20-1 and TRBJ2-3, with TRBD1 identical over 7 bases. The CDR3 extends over 13 amino acids. Germline CDR1 reads DFQATT; CDR2 reads SNEGSKA (reference sequence). The V gene end was trimmed by 4 bases and the J gene end by 6 bases; junction bases not matched to a gene: 7. In nucleotides, the CDR3 is TGCAGTGCTACTCGGACAGGTTTGGATACGCAGTATTTT. Translation: CSATRTGLDTQYF.

V gene TRBV10-3 combines with J gene TRBJ1-6; D remains unclear. Between the trimmed V and J ends, which lost 0 bases and 0 bases, there was a span of 6 bases. The CDR3 length is 16 residues. Looked up from germline, CDR1 is ENHRY and CDR2 is SYGVKD. CDR3 amino acids: CAISESASSYNSPLHF. The CDR3 bases are TGTGCCATCAGTGAGTCCGCTAGCTCCTATAATTCACCCCTCCACTTT.

The chain recombines TRBV4-2 with TRBJ1-1; possibly TRBD1 for D (5 bases). There are 14 residues in the CDR3. V was clipped by 3 bases and J by 7 bases, with 15 bases between them. Germline values: CDR1 LGHNA, CDR2 YNFKEQ. CDR3 protein: CASSHTRRDSEAFF. DNA for the CDR3: TGTGCCAGCAGCCACACCAGGCGAGACAGTGAAGCTTTCTTT.

Details on this clonotype: Sequence at one end of the junction differs from germline and may be a read error. V usage is TRBV6-2 or TRBV6-3 and J usage is TRBJ1-6; possibly TRBD1 for D (6 bases). Per germline, CDR1 MNHEY and CDR2 SVGEGT. This CDR3 has 14 residues. This CDR3 reads CASSHSTGGLPLHF. Here the CDR3 DNA reads TGTGCCAGCAGTCACTCGACAGGCGGGTTACCCCTCCACTTT.

This sequence joins TRBV29-1 and TRBJ2-2; weak D call: TRBD1 (6 bases). This CDR3 contains 12 residues. Germline V CDR1 and CDR2: SQVTM, ANQGSEA. Trimming left V 7 bases short and J 7 bases short, with 13 bases between. CDR3 nucleotide sequence: TGCAGCGGCCAGGGGTGGGACGGGGAGCTGTTTTTT. Its translation is CSGQGWDGELFF.

Ten or more counts support this clonotype. The J gene is TRBJ2-3, the V gene TRBV27; D possibly corresponds to TRBD1 (6 bases). Deletions cut 5 bases from V and 6 bases from J, with 12 bases between. Germline CDR1 reads MNHEY; CDR2 reads SMNVEV (reference sequence). The CDR3 contains 13 residues. CDR3 nucleotide sequence: TGTGCCAGCAGTAGGGCCACAGGGGATACGCAGTATTTT. It yields the protein CASSRATGDTQYF.

This clonotype showed up many times. The chain couples TRBV29-1 to TRBJ2-3, with a tentative D call TRBD2 (6 bases). The germline V gene has CDR1 SQVTM and CDR2 ANQGSEA. V dropped 0 bases and J dropped 0 bases, with 13 bases sitting between them. The CDR3 runs to 16 residues. The CDR3 sequence is CSVEEGRRGSTDTQYF. Written as DNA, the CDR3 is TGCAGCGTTGAAGAAGGGAGGCGGGGAAGCACAGATACGCAGTATTTT.

A word on this clonotype: As the CDR3 is not closed by the conserved phenylalanine or tryptophan, this likely results from a read error. The chain joins TRBV9 to TRBJ2-7, with D unresolved. The V end lost 0 bases, the J end lost 3 bases, and 4 bases lay between the germline ends. This CDR3 contains 12 residues. Germline V gene lookup returns CDR1 SGDLS and CDR2 YYNGEE. CDR3 nucleotide sequence: TGTGCCAGCAGCGTAGTAGACTACGAGCAGTACTCC. Its translation: CASSVVDYEQYS.

This clonotype came up many times. The V and J genes are TRBV20-1 and TRBJ1-2; 8 bases match TRBD1. The CDR3 runs to 12 residues. J lost 14 bases, V lost 6 bases, and 14 bases had no gene match. Germline CDR1 is DFQATT and CDR2 is SNEGSKA (reference sequence). The CDR3 spells CSAEGFQGAGTF. CDR3 nucleotides: TGCAGTGCGGAAGGTTTCCAGGGGGCTGGTACCTTC.

As to this clonotype: A much larger clone differs by one base, so this may be a read error. J is TRBJ2-5 and V is TRBV6-2 or TRBV6-3, with D hard to call. The length of the CDR3 is 13 residues. The V end was cut by 7 bases, the J end by 4 bases, with 13 bases between. Germline-derived CDR1 and CDR2 are MNHEY and SVGEGT. CDR3 amino acids: CASTFRSPETQYF. The CDR3 coding sequence is TGTGCCAGCACGTTTCGAAGTCCAGAGACCCAGTACTTC.

As to this clonotype: This may arise from a read error, as a much more abundant clone is one base away. The V and J genes are TRBV6-5 and TRBJ2-2, with D tentatively TRBD2 (6 bases). Germline CDR1 MNHEY, CDR2 SVGAGI. This CDR3 comprises 12 residues. The CDR3 reads CASSVLTGGLFF. The CDR3 DNA reads TGTGCCAGCTCAGTTCTTACCGGGGGGCTGTTTTTT.

The rearrangement links TRBV10-1 to TRBJ2-7; TRBD2 agrees at 13 bases. Germline CDR1 is WNHNN and CDR2 is SYGVQD (reference sequence). The CDR3 spans 17 residues. V lost 0 bases, J lost 1 base, and 3 bases stayed unmatched. This CDR3 reads CASSESGTSGASYEQYF. Written as DNA, the CDR3 is TGCGCCAGCAGTGAGTCGGGGACTAGCGGGGCGTCCTACGAGCAGTACTTC.

About this clonotype itself: Just one base apart from a much larger clone, this may be a read error. This chain uses TRBV28 with TRBJ1-5, with a weak D call TRBD1 (6 bases). The CDR3 is 18 amino acids. In germline, CDR1 is MDHEN, CDR2 SYDVKM. Written as DNA, the CDR3 is TGTGCCAACAGTTTGGGGGCATCACGGGTTTCTCGCAATCAGCCCCAGCATTTT. It encodes CANSLGASRVSRNQPQHF.

Ten or more counts support this clonotype. The rearrangement joins TRBV4-1 to TRBJ2-7; possible D gene TRBD2, 5 bases. This CDR3 has 12 amino acids. Germline V gene data show CDR1 as MGHRA and CDR2 as YSYEKL. The V and J ends lost 0 bases and 7 bases respectively, with 7 bases between them. CDR3 residues: CASSQDRGEQYF. DNA of the CDR3: TGCGCCAGCAGCCAAGACCGCGGGGAGCAGTACTTC.

Concerning this clonotype itself: A read error is possible here, since a much larger clone lies one base away. The V and J genes are TRBV18 and TRBJ1-1, with D unresolved. The germline V gene has CDR1 KGHSH and CDR2 LQKENI. V lost 3 bases and J 4 bases, leaving 15 bases between the germline ends. The CDR3 extends over 15 amino acids. The CDR3 loop reads CASSPGAGRGTEAFF. The CDR3 bases are TGTGCCAGCTCACCGGGTGCGGGCCGGGGCACTGAAGCTTTCTTT.